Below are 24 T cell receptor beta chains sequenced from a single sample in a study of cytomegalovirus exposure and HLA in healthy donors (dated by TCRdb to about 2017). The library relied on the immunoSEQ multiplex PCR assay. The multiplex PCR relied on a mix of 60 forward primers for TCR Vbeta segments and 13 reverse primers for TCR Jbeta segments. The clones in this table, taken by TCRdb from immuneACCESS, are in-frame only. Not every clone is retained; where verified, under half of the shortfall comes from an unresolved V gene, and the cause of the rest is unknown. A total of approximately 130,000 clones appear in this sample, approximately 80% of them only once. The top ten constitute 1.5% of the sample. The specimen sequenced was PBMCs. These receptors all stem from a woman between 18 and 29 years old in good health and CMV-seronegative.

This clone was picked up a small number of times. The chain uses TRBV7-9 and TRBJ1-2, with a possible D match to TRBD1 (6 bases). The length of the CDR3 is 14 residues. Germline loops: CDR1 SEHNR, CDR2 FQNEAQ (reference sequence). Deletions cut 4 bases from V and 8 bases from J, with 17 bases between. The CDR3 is CASSSLGGARGYTF. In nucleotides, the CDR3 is TGTGCCAGCAGCTCGTTAGGGGGGGCGCGGGGCTACACCTTC.

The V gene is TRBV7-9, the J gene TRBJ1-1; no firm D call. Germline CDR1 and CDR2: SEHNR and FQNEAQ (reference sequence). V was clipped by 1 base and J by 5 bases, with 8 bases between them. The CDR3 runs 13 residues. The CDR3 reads CASSLDSGTEAFF. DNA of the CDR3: TGTGCCAGCAGCTTAGATTCGGGGACTGAAGCTTTCTTT.

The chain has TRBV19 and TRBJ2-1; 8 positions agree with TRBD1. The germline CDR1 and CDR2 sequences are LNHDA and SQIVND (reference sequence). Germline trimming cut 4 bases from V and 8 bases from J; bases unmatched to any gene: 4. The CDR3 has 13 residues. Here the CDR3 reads CASSTQGADEQFF. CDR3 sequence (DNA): TGTGCCAGTAGTACCCAGGGGGCGGATGAGCAGTTCTTC.

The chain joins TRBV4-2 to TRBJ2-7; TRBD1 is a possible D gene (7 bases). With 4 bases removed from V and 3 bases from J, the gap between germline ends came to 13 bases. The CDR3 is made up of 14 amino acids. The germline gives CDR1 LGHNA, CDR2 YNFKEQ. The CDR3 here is CASSRTRGVYEQYF. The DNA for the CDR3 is TGTGCCAGCAGCCGGACCAGGGGGGTCTACGAGCAGTACTTC.

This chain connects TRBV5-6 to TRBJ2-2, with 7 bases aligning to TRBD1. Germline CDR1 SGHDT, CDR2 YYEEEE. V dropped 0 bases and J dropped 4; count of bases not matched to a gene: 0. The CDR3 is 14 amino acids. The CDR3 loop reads CASSLAGGTGELFF. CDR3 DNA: TGTGCCAGCAGCTTGGCAGGGGGCACCGGGGAGCTGTTTTTT.

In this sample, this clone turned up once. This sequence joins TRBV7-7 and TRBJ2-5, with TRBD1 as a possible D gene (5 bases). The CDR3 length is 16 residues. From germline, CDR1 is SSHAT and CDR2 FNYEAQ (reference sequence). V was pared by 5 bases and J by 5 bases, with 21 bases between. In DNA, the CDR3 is TGTGCCAGCAGCCGGAGACCCAGGGCGACTGGGGAGACCCAGTACTTC. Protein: CASSRRPRATGETQYF. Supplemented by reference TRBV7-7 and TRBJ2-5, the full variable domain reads GAGVSQSPRYKVTKRGQDVTLRCDPISSHATLYWYQQALGQGPEFLTYFNYEAQPDKSGLPSDRFSAERPEGSISTLTIQRTEQRDSAMYRCASSRRPRATGETQYFGPGTRLLVL.

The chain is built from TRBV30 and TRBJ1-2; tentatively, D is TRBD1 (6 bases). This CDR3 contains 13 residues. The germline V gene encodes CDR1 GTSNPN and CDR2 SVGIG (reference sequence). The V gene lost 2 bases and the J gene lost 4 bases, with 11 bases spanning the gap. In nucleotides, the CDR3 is TGTGCCTGGAGTAGTGGACAGCTCTATGGCTACACCTTC. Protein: CAWSSGQLYGYTF.

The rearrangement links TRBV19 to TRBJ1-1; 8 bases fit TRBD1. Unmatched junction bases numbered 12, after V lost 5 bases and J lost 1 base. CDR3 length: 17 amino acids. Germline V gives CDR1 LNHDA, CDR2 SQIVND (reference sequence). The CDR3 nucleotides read TGTGCCAGTAGTTGGCCAGAAGGGACAGGTGAGAACACTGAAGCTTTCTTT. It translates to CASSWPEGTGENTEAFF.

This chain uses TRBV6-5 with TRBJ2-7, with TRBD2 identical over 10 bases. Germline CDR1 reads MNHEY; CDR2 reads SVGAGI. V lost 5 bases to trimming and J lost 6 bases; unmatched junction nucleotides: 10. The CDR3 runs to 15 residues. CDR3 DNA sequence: TGTGCCAGCAGTCTCCGACTAGCGGGCCCCTCCGAGCAGTACTTC. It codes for CASSLRLAGPSEQYF.

The CDR3 coding sequence is TGTGCCAGCAGTTTCCGGGGGGGCTATGGCTACACCTTC. Amino acid sequence: CASSFRGGYGYTF. The rearrangement joins TRBV27 to TRBJ1-2; D perhaps matches TRBD1 (5 bases). This CDR3 is 13 amino acids long. Germline-derived CDR1 and CDR2 are MNHEY and SMNVEV (reference sequence). Trimming took off 3 bases at V and 4 bases at J, with 9 bases between the two ends.

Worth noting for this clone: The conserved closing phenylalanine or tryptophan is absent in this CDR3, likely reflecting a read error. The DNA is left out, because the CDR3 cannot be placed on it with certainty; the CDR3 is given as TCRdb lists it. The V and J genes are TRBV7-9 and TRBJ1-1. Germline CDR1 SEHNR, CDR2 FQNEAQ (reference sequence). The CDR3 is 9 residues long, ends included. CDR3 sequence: CSSSWRDLI.

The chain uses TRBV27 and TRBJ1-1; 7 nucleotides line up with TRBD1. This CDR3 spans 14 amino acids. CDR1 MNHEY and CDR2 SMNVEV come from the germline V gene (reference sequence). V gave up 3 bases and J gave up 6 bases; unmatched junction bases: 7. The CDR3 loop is CASSFSRDSPEAFF. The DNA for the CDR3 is TGTGCCAGCAGTTTCTCCCGGGACAGCCCTGAAGCTTTCTTT.

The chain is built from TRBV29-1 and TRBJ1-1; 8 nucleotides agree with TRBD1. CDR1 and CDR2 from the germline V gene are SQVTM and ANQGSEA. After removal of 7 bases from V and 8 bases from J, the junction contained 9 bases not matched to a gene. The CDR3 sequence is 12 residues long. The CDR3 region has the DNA TGCAGCGCCTCGACAGGGGTCCGGGAAGCTTTCTTT. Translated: CSASTGVREAFF.

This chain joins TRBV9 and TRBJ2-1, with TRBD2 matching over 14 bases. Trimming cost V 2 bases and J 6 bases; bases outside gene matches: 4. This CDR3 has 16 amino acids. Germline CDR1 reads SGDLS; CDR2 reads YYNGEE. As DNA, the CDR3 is TGTGCCAGCAGCGTGACTAGCGGGAGGGCGGGCAATGAGCAGTTCTTC. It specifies CASSVTSGRAGNEQFF.

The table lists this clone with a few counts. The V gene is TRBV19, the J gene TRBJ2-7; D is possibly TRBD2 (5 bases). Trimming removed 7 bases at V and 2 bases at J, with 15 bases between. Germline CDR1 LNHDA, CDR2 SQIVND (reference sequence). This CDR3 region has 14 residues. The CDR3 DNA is TGTGCCAGTATGGTTCGGAGCGGTCCCTACGAGCAGTACTTC. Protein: CASMVRSGPYEQYF.

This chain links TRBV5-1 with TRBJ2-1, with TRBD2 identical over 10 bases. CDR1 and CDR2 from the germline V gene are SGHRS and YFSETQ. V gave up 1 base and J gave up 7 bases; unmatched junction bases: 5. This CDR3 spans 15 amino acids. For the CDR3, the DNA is TGCGCCAGCAGCTTGCCGCTAGCGGGAGTAAATGAGCAGTTCTTC. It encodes CASSLPLAGVNEQFF.

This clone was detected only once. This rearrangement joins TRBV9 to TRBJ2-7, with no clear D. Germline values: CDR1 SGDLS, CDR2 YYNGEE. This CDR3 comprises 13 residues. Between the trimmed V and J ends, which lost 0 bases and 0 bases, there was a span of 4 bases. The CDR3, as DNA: TGTGCCAGCAGCGTAGGAGTCTCCTACGAGCAGTACTTC. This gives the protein CASSVGVSYEQYF.

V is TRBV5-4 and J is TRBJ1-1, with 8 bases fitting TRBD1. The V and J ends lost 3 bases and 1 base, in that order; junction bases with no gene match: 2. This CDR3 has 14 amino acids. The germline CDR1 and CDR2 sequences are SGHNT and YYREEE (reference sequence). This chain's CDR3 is CASSWGTGNTEAFF. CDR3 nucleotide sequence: TGTGCCAGCAGCTGGGGGACAGGGAACACTGAAGCTTTCTTT.

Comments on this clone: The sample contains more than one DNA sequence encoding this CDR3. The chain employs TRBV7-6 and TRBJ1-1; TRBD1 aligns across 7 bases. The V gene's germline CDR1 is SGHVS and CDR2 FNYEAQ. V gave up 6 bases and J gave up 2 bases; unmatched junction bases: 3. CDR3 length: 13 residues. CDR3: CASSRQGNTEAFF. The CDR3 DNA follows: TGTGCCAGCAGTCGACAGGGTAACACTGAAGCTTTCTTT.

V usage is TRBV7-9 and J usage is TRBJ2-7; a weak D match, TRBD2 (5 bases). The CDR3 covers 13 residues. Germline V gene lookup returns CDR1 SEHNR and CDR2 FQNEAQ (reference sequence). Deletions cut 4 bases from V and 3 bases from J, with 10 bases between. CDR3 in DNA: TGTGCCAGCAGCTCCCCGGCGGGCTACGAGCAGTACTTC. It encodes CASSSPAGYEQYF.

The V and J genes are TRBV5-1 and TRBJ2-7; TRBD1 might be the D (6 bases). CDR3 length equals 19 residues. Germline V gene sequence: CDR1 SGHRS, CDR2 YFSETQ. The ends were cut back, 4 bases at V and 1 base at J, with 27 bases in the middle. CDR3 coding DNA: TGCGCCAGCAGCCAACGGGTTCGGGACACACCATTTATTTCCTACGAGCAGTACTTC. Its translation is CASSQRVRDTPFISYEQYF.

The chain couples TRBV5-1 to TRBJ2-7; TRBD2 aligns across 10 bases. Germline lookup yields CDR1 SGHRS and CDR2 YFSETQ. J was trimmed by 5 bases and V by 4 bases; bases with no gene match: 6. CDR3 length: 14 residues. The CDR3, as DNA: TGCGCCAGCAGCCAACTCGGGACTAGCGACGAGCAGTACTTC. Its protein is CASSQLGTSDEQYF.

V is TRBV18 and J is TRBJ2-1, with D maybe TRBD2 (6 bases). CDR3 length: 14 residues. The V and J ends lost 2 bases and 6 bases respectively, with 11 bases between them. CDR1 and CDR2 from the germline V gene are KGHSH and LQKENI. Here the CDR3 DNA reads TGTGCCAGCTCACCAAACGGAGGGGTCAATGAGCAGTTCTTC. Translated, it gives CASSPNGGVNEQFF. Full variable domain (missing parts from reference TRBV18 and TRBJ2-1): NAGVMQNPRHLVRRRGQEARLRCSPMKGHSHVYWYRQLPEEGLKFMVYLQKENIIDESGMPKERFSAEFPKEGPSILRIQQVVRGDSAAYFCASSPNGGVNEQFFGPGTRLTVL.

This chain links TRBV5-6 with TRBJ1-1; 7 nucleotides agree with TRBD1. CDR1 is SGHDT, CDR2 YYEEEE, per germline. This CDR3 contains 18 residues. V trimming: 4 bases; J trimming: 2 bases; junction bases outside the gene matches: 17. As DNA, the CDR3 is TGTGCCAGCAGCATACTCCAAGAGGGGGCGCGGGATAACACTGAAGCTTTCTTT. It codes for CASSILQEGARDNTEAFF.